This T cell receptor (beta chain) was identified during a study of T cells in Graves' hyperthyroidism and ophthalmopathy (dated by TCRdb to between 2018 and 2021). Context from the whole study: Peripheral blood samples were taken at initial diagnosis, before any treatment was given. Once sampling was done, hyperthyroidism patients were given methimazole at a starting dose of 30 mg daily, whereas ophthalmopathy patients were given high-dose intravenous methylprednisolone. Thyroid tissue and blood T-cell repertoires from several Graves' hyperthyroidism patients were also compared in the study. The 90 or so discovery patients were randomly split 7:3 into training and test sets. TCR V-J signatures able to tell the groups apart were searched for in a discovery cohort of 100 or so patients, of whom 40 to 45 had Graves' ophthalmopathy and around 57 had stable Graves' hyperthyroidism. Prospective prediction of ophthalmopathy was tested in an independent validation cohort consisting of about 19 hyperthyroidism patients and some 16 patients who later progressed to ophthalmopathy. The paper reports TCR Vbeta CDR3 sequencing of some 140 peripheral blood samples: 40 or so ophthalmopathy, about 75 hyperthyroidism and 17 progressor patients. Overall study results and their limits: Most expanded thyroid clonotypes (frequency above 0.001) were also detected in blood, suggesting blood repertoires may reflect thyroid immune responses. In validation, the model predicted progression to ophthalmopathy with around 71% sensitivity and approximately 78% specificity, a median of around six months before onset. Sample size was not statistically predetermined, and blinding of investigators to group allocation was not performed. Ophthalmopathy was separated from stable hyperthyroidism by a 13 V-J signature model, with over 85% sensitivity and around 81% specificity obtained in cross-validation and 80%/75% obtained in testing.

This clonotype was seen at least ten times. What this receptor recognizes is not known. No qualities accompany the bases; no much larger clone lies one base away. The TCR beta CDR3 regions were amplified from the RNA transcripts. The TCR CDR3 was subjected to a first round of RT-PCR using the HTBI primer set and the Qiagen OneStep RT-PCR kit. Libraries were constructed in a second round of multiplex PCR, after which size selection and purification were carried out. Paired-end sequencing of the libraries was performed with 100 bp reads on an Illumina HiSeq2000. In the authors' own workflow: SOAPnuke was used to process the raw data, removing reads that contained adapters or uncalled bases, had a mean Phred below 15, or lacked an exact match to the constant primer or identifier. COPE v1.2.5 was used to merge high-quality paired reads, and clonotypes were defined as unique nucleotide sequences. Clonotypes were aligned to IMGT TRBV, TRBD and TRBJ reference segments using MiTCR v1.1. Only V-J combinations with frequency above 0.0001, covering about 99% of repertoires, were analysed. The TCS score was defined as the ratio of F50 (clonal expansion) to E x V (chaos), calculated using BLOSUM62-based TCRdist between CDR3 peptides within each V-J. Welch's t-statistics and random forest reduced roughly 530 V-J features to 10 to 15, which were used in a naive Bayes classifier (R e1071). TCRdb handled the public reads itself, with Q25 trimming in fastp and clone calling in MiXCR, and kept productive beta chains. Every CDR3 protein is listed once, alongside the most common genes and DNA of its rows. What appears here as the V and J calls and clone size reflects TCRdb's work, not the paper's. This sample lists roughly 300,000 distinct CDR3 sequences; about 25% were detected once. About 30% of the sample is held by the ten biggest clonotypes.

Hyperthyroidism patients were newly diagnosed, with disease duration under 2 months, and aged 18 to 65 years. The study excluded patients with uncontrolled infections, other autoimmune diseases, pregnancy or lactation. Diagnoses were based on clinical symptoms, serum thyroxine and TRAb, thyroid ultrasound and orbital computed tomography. Blood from progressor patients was drawn when they were first diagnosed with hyperthyroidism, before any ophthalmopathy symptoms appeared. PBMCs were isolated from approximately 10 ml of fresh peripheral blood by Ficoll-Paque density gradient centrifugation. Progressor patients were defined as those initially diagnosed with Graves' hyperthyroidism in whom ophthalmopathy developed during follow-up. Total RNA was extracted using Trizol reagent, and RNA quality was assessed on an Agilent 2100 Bioanalyzer. What was sequenced was blood. This TCR derives from a man aged 40-49 years with Graves' hyperthyroidism that later progressed to Graves' ophthalmopathy.

The DNA sequence is as follows: TGCAGTGCTAGAGATAGGGCGCGGACCGGGGAGCTGTTTTTT. Translated, it gives CSARDRARTGELFF. The V gene is TRBV20-1 and the J gene is TRBJ2-2; the D gene is not confidently resolved. Between the V and J ends, shortened by 0 bases and 5 bases respectively, the junction contains 10 bases. Based on the germline V gene (reference sequence), the CDR1 and CDR2 sequences are DFQATT and SNEGSKA. CDR3 length: 14 amino acids, cysteine to phenylalanine. Only the CDR3 DNA stays, 42 bases, in frame from base 1.